One and the same sample provided the 19 T cell receptor beta chains below, sequenced in a study of shared clonotypes between healthy human individuals. Profiling relied on immunoSEQ multiplex PCR, and the TCRdb table lists in-frame clones only, not all of them. Among 1.5 million to 2.5 million clones listed, over 85% were seen once. Selected positively for CCR7 and CD45RO-negative, naive CD8 cells excluded terminally differentiated effector memory CD45RA+ cells. The sample was naive CD8+ T cells sorted from blood. These receptors were obtained from a man between 18 and 35 years old in good health.

The chain joins TRBV7-8 to TRBJ2-2; D is perhaps TRBD2 (6 bases). V lost 2 bases to trimming and J lost 8 bases, with 21 bases between them. CDR1 is SGHVS and CDR2 is FQNEAQ in the germline V gene. The CDR3 runs 17 residues. DNA for the CDR3: TGTGCCAGCAGCTTAAGAATGTTACGGGAGTACCGGGGGGAGCTGTTTTTT. Translated: CASSLRMLREYRGELFF.

This chain uses TRBV27 with TRBJ2-3, with D possibly being TRBD2 (5 bases). Germline V gives CDR1 MNHEY, CDR2 SMNVEV (reference sequence). This CDR3 comprises 14 residues. The V end lost 5 bases, the J end lost 1 base, and 10 bases lay between the germline ends. CDR3 in DNA: TGTGCCAGCAGTGCTTTGAGGGGCACAGATACGCAGTATTTT. It specifies CASSALRGTDTQYF.

V is TRBV9 and J is TRBJ1-2; 8 bases agree with TRBD1. CDR3 length equals 15 residues. V lost 4 bases to trimming and J lost 1 base; unmatched junction nucleotides: 6. The germline V gene has CDR1 SGDLS and CDR2 YYNGEE. In nucleotides, the CDR3 is TGTGCCAGCAGCCGTGGACAGGGTAATAACTATGGCTACACCTTC. Protein: CASSRGQGNNYGYTF.

The J gene is TRBJ1-1, the V gene TRBV30; possibly TRBD1 for D (6 bases). CDR1 GTSNPN and CDR2 SVGIG come from the germline V gene (reference sequence). V lost 5 bases and J 4 bases, leaving 11 bases between the germline ends. The CDR3 runs 12 residues. CDR3 bases: TGTGCCTGGGGGACATTGAGCACTGAAGCTTTCTTT. Protein sequence: CAWGTLSTEAFF.

The V and J genes are TRBV13 and TRBJ2-2; D not certain. There are 13 residues in the CDR3. Trimming pared 1 base from V and 6 bases from J, leaving 6 bases between. In germline, CDR1 is PRHDT, CDR2 FYEKMQ (reference sequence). The CDR3 sequence: CASSLADPGELFF. In nucleotides, the CDR3 is TGTGCCAGCAGCTTAGCCGATCCCGGGGAGCTGTTTTTT.

Remarks on this clone: This specimen includes other DNA sequences encoding the same CDR3. This chain links TRBV7-9 with TRBJ2-7; D might be TRBD1 (6 bases). Germline V gene data show CDR1 as SEHNR and CDR2 as FQNEAQ (reference sequence). V was trimmed by 0 bases and J by 2 bases, leaving 8 bases between them. The CDR3 consists of 14 residues. The CDR3 spells CASSLATGAYEQYF. CDR3 DNA: TGTGCCAGCAGCTTAGCGACAGGCGCCTACGAGCAGTACTTC.

Remarks on this clone: This CDR3 is also generated by other DNA sequences in the sample. The chain has TRBV19 and TRBJ2-7; 9 positions agree with TRBD1. Per the germline V gene, CDR1 is LNHDA and CDR2 is SQIVND (reference sequence). The CDR3 contains 14 residues. Trimming removed 5 bases from V and 1 base from J; junction bases left unmatched: 3. This CDR3 is CASSSGTGSYEQYF. The CDR3 bases are TGTGCCAGTAGTTCCGGGACAGGGTCCTACGAGCAGTACTTC. The whole variable domain, remainder taken from reference TRBV19 and TRBJ2-7, is DGGITQSPKYLFRKEGQNVTLSCEQNLNHDAMYWYRQDPGQGLRLIYYSQIVNDFQKGDIAEGYSVSREKKESFPLTVTSAQKNPTAFYLCASSSGTGSYEQYFGPGTRLTVT.

The rearrangement links TRBV29-1 to TRBJ2-7; no reliable D call. CDR3 size: 10 residues. Germline CDR1 is SQVTM and CDR2 is ANQGSEA. Between the trimmed V and J ends, which lost 6 bases and 6 bases, there was a span of 9 bases. This CDR3 reads CSVLDPEQYF. CDR3 bases: TGCAGCGTCCTAGACCCCGAGCAGTACTTC.

The CDR3 loop is CASSYSGTANSPLHF. As DNA, the CDR3 is TGTGCCAGCAGTTACTCCGGGACAGCAAATTCACCCCTCCACTTT. V gene TRBV6-5 combines with J gene TRBJ1-6, with 7 bases matching TRBD1. The germline V gene encodes CDR1 MNHEY and CDR2 SVGAGI. J gave up 7 bases and V 0 bases, and 3 bases lay outside the gene matches. The CDR3 extends over 15 amino acids.

V gene TRBV27 combines with J gene TRBJ2-2, with a tentative D call TRBD1 (5 bases). The length of the CDR3 is 14 residues. Germline loops: CDR1 MNHEY, CDR2 SMNVEV (reference sequence). Trimming cost V 2 bases and J 7 bases, with 11 bases left between them. CDR3 in amino acids: CASSLTPGYGELFF. In nucleotides, the CDR3 is TGTGCCAGCAGTTTAACCCCAGGGTACGGGGAGCTGTTTTTT.

For this clone: One end of the junction varies from germline; a read error may be responsible. The rearrangement joins TRBV7-7 to TRBJ2-5, with D perhaps TRBD2 (5 bases). Germline CDR1 is SSHAT and CDR2 is FNYEAQ (reference sequence). This CDR3 comprises 14 residues. CDR3 in amino acids: CASSFGEWAETQYF. The CDR3 DNA sequence: TGTGCTAGCAGCTTCGGGGAGTGGGCAGAGACCCAGTACTTC.

The rearrangement joins TRBV9 to TRBJ2-1, with 7 bases aligning to TRBD2. The CDR3 sequence is 17 residues long. The J segment lost 0 bases and the V segment lost 0 bases, leaving 6 bases of the junction unmatched. Germline lookup yields CDR1 SGDLS and CDR2 YYNGEE. CDR3 amino acids: CASSVASSGPSYNEQFF. Here the CDR3 DNA reads TGTGCCAGCAGCGTAGCCAGTAGCGGGCCCTCCTACAATGAGCAGTTCTTC. Together with reference TRBV9 and TRBJ2-1, the CDR3 gives the full variable domain: DSGVTQTPKHLITATGQRVTLRCSPRSGDLSVYWYQQSLDQGLQFLIQYYNGEERAKGNILERFSAQQFPDLHSELNLSSLELGDSALYFCASSVASSGPSYNEQFFGPGTRLTVL.

The V gene is TRBV7-9, the J gene TRBJ1-1, with 8 bases fitting TRBD1. This CDR3 contains 15 residues. Trimming at V came to 1 base and at J to 3 bases, leaving 4 bases not matched to a gene. From germline, CDR1 is SEHNR and CDR2 FQNEAQ (reference sequence). The CDR3 sequence is CASSLDGQGYTEAFF. CDR3 nucleotide sequence: TGTGCCAGCAGCTTAGATGGACAGGGTTACACTGAAGCTTTCTTT.

This clone was observed a single time. This chain uses TRBV27 with TRBJ1-2, with TRBD1 matching over 10 bases. With V trimmed by 6 bases and J by 7 bases, 11 bases remained unmatched. This CDR3 region has 15 residues. Germline values: CDR1 MNHEY, CDR2 SMNVEV (reference sequence). CDR3 DNA: TGTGCCAGCAGCCAAGTCGGGACAGGGGTTGTTGGCTACACCTTC. Its translation is CASSQVGTGVVGYTF.

The CDR3 DNA is TGCGCCAGCAGTGATGTAATTGGGGCTATCATGAACACTGAAGCTTTCTTT. Translating it yields CASSDVIGAIMNTEAFF. This chain links TRBV10-2 with TRBJ1-1; perhaps TRBD1 as D (5 bases). The CDR3 is 17 residues long. Germline V CDR1 and CDR2: WSHSY, SAAADI. The V gene lost 3 bases and the J gene lost 0 bases, with 17 bases spanning the gap.

Concerning this clone itself: Other DNA sequences within the sample encode an identical CDR3. This rearrangement joins TRBV6-5 to TRBJ2-7, with D perhaps being TRBD1 or TRBD2 (5 bases each). Per the germline V gene, CDR1 is MNHEY and CDR2 is SVGAGI. The CDR3 spans 11 residues. With 5 bases removed from V and 4 bases from J, the gap between germline ends came to 6 bases. Here the CDR3 reads CASSGGYEQYF. CDR3 coding DNA: TGTGCCAGCAGTGGGGGATACGAGCAGTACTTC.

The J gene is TRBJ2-1, the V gene TRBV27; 7 bases are shared with TRBD1. This CDR3 has 15 residues. CDR1 and CDR2 from the germline V gene are MNHEY and SMNVEV (reference sequence). V dropped 4 bases and J dropped 0; count of bases not matched to a gene: 3. The CDR3, as DNA: TGTGCCAGCAGTTCAGGACAGGACTCCTACAATGAGCAGTTCTTC. Translation: CASSSGQDSYNEQFF.

The chain carries TRBV28 and TRBJ2-1, with D maybe TRBD2 (5 bases). This CDR3 is built from 15 residues. Germline values: CDR1 MDHEN, CDR2 SYDVKM. V lost 2 bases and J lost 4, with 12 bases in between. The CDR3, as DNA: TGTGCCAGCAGTTTAGGCCCAGAGGGTTACAATGAGCAGTTCTTC. Translated, it gives CASSLGPEGYNEQFF.

This chain joins TRBV6-5 and TRBJ1-5; 10 bases align to TRBD1. This CDR3 has 15 amino acids. The V gene end was trimmed by 5 bases and the J gene end by 3 bases; junction bases not matched to a gene: 4. Germline-derived CDR1 and CDR2 are MNHEY and SVGAGI. CDR3 amino acids: CASSPGTGANQPQHF. The CDR3, as DNA: TGTGCCAGCAGTCCCGGGACAGGGGCCAATCAGCCCCAGCATTTT.